This T cell receptor (beta chain) was sequenced for a study of CD8 T cells in ankylosing spondylitis. This clonotype came up many times. Its antigen is not known. Findings and limits, study-wide: Reactive arthritis synovial fluid and blood previously showed some of these motif variants. CD8+ disease-linked clones were present at relatively low frequencies in blood. Reports say disease-linked clones showed up significantly more in matched ankylosing spondylitis synovial fluid. A motif in TCR beta, a set of 8 or 9 highly homologous variants, appeared characteristic of ankylosing spondylitis blood.

V lost 0 bases, J lost 0 bases, and 4 bases lay in between. The CDR3 is 15 amino acids. Germline loops: CDR1 SGHRS, CDR2 YFSETQ. Making use of molecular barcodes, quantitative 5'-RACE generated TCR beta libraries. Each CDR3 protein gets one entry after TCRdb re-called the 5' RACE reads with MiXCR. The sample includes some 330,000 distinct CDR3 sequences, 6.5% to 10% of them seen just once. The chain joins TRBV5-1 to TRBJ1-6, with D unclear. The TCR comes from a male donor with ankylosing spondylitis. What was sequenced was blood, either unsorted or a sorted T cell fraction (not recorded which). DNA for the CDR3: TGCGCCAGCAGCTTGGAGAGCTCCTATAATTCACCCCTCCACTTT. It is translated as CASSLESSYNSPLHF.